This T cell receptor (beta chain) is from a study of radiation and T cells in renal cell carcinoma. Only in-frame clones appear in the TCRdb table, and some are missing; sequencing was by immunoSEQ multiplex PCR. The sample includes around 170,000 clones, about 88% of them seen just once. The sample's time point: blood 4 weeks post-SBRT, at nephrectomy. Treatment indicated: 15 Gy SBRT to primary tumor, nephrectomy 4 weeks later. Nephrectomy followed 15 Gy stereotactic body radiation by 4 weeks. After SBRT, blood was collected at 2 and 4 weeks, plus baseline. The CDR3 loop spans 15 amino acids. From germline, CDR1 is SGHTA and CDR2 FQGTGA. Trimming took 1 base from V and 8 from J; bases not matched to a gene: 7. Findings and limits, study-wide: Baseline intratumoral clonotype presence is unknown without pretreatment biopsies. Top tumor clonotypes rose in blood 2 weeks post-radiation, then contracted.

Concerning this clone: Its antigen is unidentified.

Sequencing was performed on blood, taken from a patient whose treatment included radiotherapy and nephrectomy. This rearrangement joins TRBV7-3 to TRBJ2-1; 8 positions agree with TRBD1. This sequence was found in a woman aged 50 to 60 with renal cell carcinoma. CDR3 DNA sequence: TGTGCCAGCAGCTTAATAGGGACAGGTAGCTATGAGCAGTTCTTC. This sequence encodes CASSLIGTGSYEQFF. Full variable domain (remainder filled in from reference TRBV7-3 and TRBJ2-1): GAGVSQTPSNKVTEKGKYVELRCDPISGHTALYWYRQSLGQGPEFLIYFQGTGAADDSGLPNDRFFAVRPEGSVSTLKIQRTERGDSAVYLCASSLIGTGSYEQFFGPGTRLTVL.